The 22 T cell receptor beta chains in this list originate from one sample, sequenced in a study of regulatory T cells in long-lasting Graves disease listed by TCRdb under 2021. Library prep was done by multiplex PCR. The instrument given in TCRdb is Illumina HiSeq 4000. To build TCR beta libraries, CDR3 regions were amplified by Arm-PCR using iRepertoire HTBI primers. TCRdb applied fastp at Q25 and MiXCR to the public reads, then kept only in-frame beta chains. Records with the same CDR3 protein are collapsed into one entry carrying the most frequent genes and DNA. The sample data list 580,000 or so distinct CDR3 sequences, and about 16% of these were observed just once. The biggest ten clones account for around 12% of the sample. Per the publication, the time point label means: newly diagnosed GD, antithyroid drugs for less than 3 months. For both TCR sequencing and RNA sequencing, RNA was extracted from PBMCs using TRIzol.

The same data also contributed to another study, on T cells in Graves' hyperthyroidism and ophthalmopathy.

Material: peripheral blood mononuclear cells (PBMCs), obtained at new diagnosis, from a patient treated with antithyroid drugs. These receptor sequences come from a man aged 18 to 35 with Graves disease. Donor details come from another sample of the same person, matched by shared clones.

There are many counts of this clonotype. The chain's CDR3 is CASSSLGTHGEQFF. CDR3 DNA sequence: TGTGCCAGCAGCAGCCTAGGGACTCATGGTGAGCAGTTCTTC. The V gene is TRBV28, the J gene TRBJ2-1; possible D gene TRBD2, 6 bases. Germline loops: CDR1 MDHEN, CDR2 SYDVKM. The CDR3 extends over 14 amino acids. The V end lost 6 bases, the J end lost 9 bases, and 18 bases lay between the germline ends.

This clonotype was observed a handful of times. This sequence joins TRBV7-9 and TRBJ1-3; a weak D match, TRBD1 (5 bases). The length of the CDR3 is 15 residues. Germline values: CDR1 SEHNR, CDR2 FQNEAQ (reference sequence). Trimming removed 4 bases at V and 3 bases at J, with 13 bases between. Written as DNA, the CDR3 is TGTGCCAGCAGCTCCCCAGGGCCCAATGGAAACACCATATATTTT. Protein sequence: CASSSPGPNGNTIYF.

This clonotype came up once. Possible read error: a much larger clone is one base away. The chain joins TRBV2 to TRBJ2-1; 12 bases match TRBD1. Germline loops: CDR1 SNHLY, CDR2 FYNNEI. The CDR3 covers 14 residues. CDR3 DNA sequence: TGTGCCAGCAAGGGACAGGGGGCCTACAATGAGCTGTTCTTC. Protein sequence: CASKGQGAYNELFF.

This chain uses TRBV18 with TRBJ2-5; 8 bases map to TRBD1. The germline CDR1 and CDR2 sequences are KGHSH and LQKENI. Germline trimming cut 5 bases from V and 4 bases from J; bases unmatched to any gene: 21. The CDR3 runs to 19 residues. In DNA, the CDR3 is TGTGCCAGCTCAGCACGCATCAACCGGGACAGGCGGCGTAGAGAGACCCAGTACTTC. It translates to CASSARINRDRRRRETQYF.

This clonotype was seen a handful of times. The chain joins TRBV9 to TRBJ2-7; D possibly corresponds to TRBD2 (6 bases). V lost 2 bases and J 0 bases, leaving 12 bases between the germline ends. CDR1 and CDR2 from the germline V gene are SGDLS and YYNGEE. This CDR3 is built from 15 residues. Written as DNA, the CDR3 is TGTGCCAGCAGCGTTCAGGAGGGCTCCTCCTACGAGCAGTACTTC. Amino acids: CASSVQEGSSYEQYF.

A word on this clonotype: A far larger clone is one nucleotide away, so this likely arose from a read error. The chain combines TRBV7-2 with TRBJ2-1; 9 nucleotides line up with TRBD1. The CDR3 is made up of 15 amino acids. CDR1 is SGHTA and CDR2 is FQGNSA in the germline V gene. CDR3 bases: TGTGCCAGCAGCTTCGGACAGGGGATCTACTATGAGCAGTTCTTC. Translation: CASSFGQGIYYEQFF.

The J gene is TRBJ2-1, the V gene TRBV29-1; D is unresolved. This CDR3 has 11 amino acids. V was shortened by 7 bases and J by 5 bases, with 9 bases between the two germline ends. CDR1 and CDR2 (germline): SQVTM, ANQGSEA. CDR3 bases: TGCAGCGCCCGACTTAACAATGAGCAGTTCTTC. It yields the protein CSARLNNEQFF.

This clonotype appeared many times. The rearrangement joins TRBV7-9 to TRBJ2-1; 12 positions match TRBD2. The CDR3 sequence is 19 residues long. J gave up 7 bases and V 2 bases, and 15 bases lay outside the gene matches. CDR1 SEHNR and CDR2 FQNEAQ come from the germline V gene (reference sequence). The CDR3 DNA reads TGTGCCAGCAGCTTAACCTCGACTAGCGGGAGTATGGGGTGGAATGAGCAGTTCTTC. Residues: CASSLTSTSGSMGWNEQFF.

The rearrangement links TRBV5-8 to TRBJ1-5; TRBD1 might be the D (5 bases). Looked up from germline, CDR1 is SGHTS and CDR2 is YDEGEE. V shed 0 bases and J shed 2 bases, with 9 bases lying between them. The CDR3 spans 15 residues. The CDR3 DNA reads TGTGCCAGCAGCTTGGAGGGGCGTCGCAATCAGCCCCAGCATTTT. Translation: CASSLEGRRNQPQHF.

This clonotype was picked up many times. V gene TRBV20-1 combines with J gene TRBJ2-3, with D uncertain. Trimming shortened V by 3 bases and J by 4 bases, and 17 bases separated the two germline ends. CDR1 is DFQATT and CDR2 is SNEGSKA in the germline V gene (reference sequence). The CDR3 totals 15 residues. CDR3 region: CSASWAYGAADTQYF. CDR3 nucleotides: TGCAGTGCTAGCTGGGCTTACGGTGCGGCAGATACGCAGTATTTT.

V gene TRBV28 combines with J gene TRBJ1-1, with 7 bases that match TRBD1. Unmatched junction bases numbered 11, after V lost 6 bases and J lost 7 bases. Germline CDR1 reads MDHEN; CDR2 reads SYDVKM. This CDR3 is built from 14 residues. As DNA, the CDR3 is TGTGCCAGCAGCCCCGGCTCAGGGGGGGGTGAAGCTTTCTTT. This translates into CASSPGSGGGEAFF.

As concerns this clonotype: A single base separates this from a much larger clone, so it may be a read error. The CDR3 region is CASSEDYGYTF. Written as DNA, the CDR3 is TGTGCCAGCAGTGAAGACTATGGCTACACCTTC. The rearrangement joins TRBV6-1 to TRBJ1-2; D gene ambiguous. The CDR3 contains 11 residues. Trimming removed 1 base from V and 3 bases from J, with 0 bases in between. Per the germline V gene, CDR1 is MNHNS and CDR2 is SASEGT.

This clonotype was counted many times. CDR3 residues: CASSHRTQETQYF. The CDR3 DNA follows: TGTGCCAGCAGCCACCGGACCCAAGAGACCCAGTACTTC. The J gene is TRBJ2-5, the V gene TRBV7-9, with D unresolved. The germline V and J ends were trimmed by 5 bases and 1 base, with 8 bases remaining between them. This CDR3 has 13 amino acids. Germline V lookup: CDR1 SEHNR, CDR2 FQNEAQ (reference sequence).

This clonotype showed up many times. This chain connects TRBV20-1 to TRBJ2-7, with a tentative D call TRBD1 (5 bases). The CDR3 sequence is 14 residues long. V dropped 4 bases and J dropped 4 bases, with 17 bases sitting between them. Germline V gene data show CDR1 as DFQATT and CDR2 as SNEGSKA (reference sequence). The CDR3 nucleotides are TGCAGTGCTAAAGGCCCCTTGACAGAATACGAGCAGTACTTC. Its translation: CSAKGPLTEYEQYF.

The chain uses TRBV27 and TRBJ2-6, with 7 nucleotides matching TRBD1. The CDR3 length is 19 residues. Germline-derived CDR1 and CDR2 are MNHEY and SMNVEV (reference sequence). The V segment lost 4 bases and the J segment 2 bases; nucleotides outside the gene matches: 14. The chain's CDR3 is CASSSATGIYRAGANVLTF. The DNA of the CDR3 is TGTGCCAGCAGTTCTGCGACAGGGATCTATAGGGCTGGGGCCAACGTCCTGACTTTC.

This clonotype was counted many times. J is TRBJ2-3 and V is TRBV7-2, with 9 bases matching TRBD2. V lost 1 base, J lost 8 bases, and 10 bases stayed unmatched. The CDR3 is 16 residues long. Germline CDR1 SGHTA, CDR2 FQGNSA. The CDR3, as DNA: TGTGCCAGCAGCTTAGGAGGTAGCGGGAGTTGGGGTACGCAGTATTTT. It encodes CASSLGGSGSWGTQYF.

This clonotype has only a few counts. The rearrangement uses TRBV10-2 and TRBJ1-5; TRBD1 aligns across 7 bases. With 6 bases clipped from V and 3 bases from J, the junction kept 5 bases outside the gene matches. CDR1 is WSHSY and CDR2 is SAAADI in the germline V gene. This CDR3 is built from 14 residues. The chain's CDR3 is CASSRDRDNQPQHF. The CDR3 DNA reads TGCGCCAGCAGCCGCGACAGGGACAATCAGCCCCAGCATTTT.

This clonotype was seen a handful of times. V is TRBV2 and J is TRBJ1-6, with TRBD1 identical over 7 bases. Germline loops: CDR1 SNHLY, CDR2 FYNNEI. With V trimmed by 7 bases and J by 7 bases, 7 bases remained unmatched. The length of the CDR3 is 14 residues. The CDR3 region is CASKPGTANSPLHF. As DNA, the CDR3 is TGTGCCAGCAAGCCCGGGACAGCCAATTCACCCCTCCACTTT. The whole variable domain, remainder taken from reference TRBV2 and TRBJ1-6, is EPEVTQTPSHQVTQMGQEVILRCVPISNHLYFYWYRQILGQKVEFLVSFYNNEISEKSEIFDDQFSVERPDGSNFTLKIRSTKLEDSAMYFCASKPGTANSPLHFGNGTRLTVT.

The J gene is TRBJ1-2, the V gene TRBV19; the D gene is possibly TRBD1 (6 bases). The germline V gene has CDR1 LNHDA and CDR2 SQIVND (reference sequence). This CDR3 is 13 amino acids long. Trimming cost V 4 bases and J 4 bases, with 10 bases left between them. CDR3 in amino acids: CASSRTALYGYTF. CDR3 DNA: TGTGCCAGTAGTAGGACAGCCCTCTATGGCTACACCTTC. The variable domain in full, completed from reference TRBV19 and TRBJ1-2, reads DGGITQSPKYLFRKEGQNVTLSCEQNLNHDAMYWYRQDPGQGLRLIYYSQIVNDFQKGDIAEGYSVSREKKESFPLTVTSAQKNPTAFYLCASSRTALYGYTFGSGTRLTVV.

The chain uses TRBV27 and TRBJ2-7; the match to TRBD2 covers 11 bases. This CDR3 region has 14 residues. After removal of 7 bases from V and 7 bases from J, the junction contained 9 bases not matched to a gene. Germline V gene lookup returns CDR1 MNHEY and CDR2 SMNVEV (reference sequence). The CDR3 coding sequence is TGTGCCAGCAAGAAACTAGCGGGAGATCAGGAGCAGTACTTC. Translation gives CASKKLAGDQEQYF.

This clonotype has a count of ten or more. V is TRBV15 and J is TRBJ1-1; 7 nucleotides line up with TRBD1. The CDR3 is made up of 15 amino acids. The germline gives CDR1 LNHNV, CDR2 YYDKDF (reference sequence). The trim removed 5 bases at V and 0 bases at J, leaving 6 bases unmatched. The CDR3, as DNA: TGTGCCACCAGCCCAGGGGGTTACCTGAACACTGAAGCTTTCTTT. This translates into CATSPGGYLNTEAFF.

This clonotype was seen a few times. The rearrangement joins TRBV7-9 to TRBJ1-6; unclear D gene. Per the germline V gene, CDR1 is SEHNR and CDR2 is FQNEAQ (reference sequence). The CDR3 totals 13 residues. V dropped 5 bases and J dropped 9 bases, with 11 bases sitting between them. The CDR3 region is CASSRPLGSPLHF. For the CDR3, the DNA is TGTGCCAGCAGCCGCCCCCTGGGTTCACCCCTCCACTTT.